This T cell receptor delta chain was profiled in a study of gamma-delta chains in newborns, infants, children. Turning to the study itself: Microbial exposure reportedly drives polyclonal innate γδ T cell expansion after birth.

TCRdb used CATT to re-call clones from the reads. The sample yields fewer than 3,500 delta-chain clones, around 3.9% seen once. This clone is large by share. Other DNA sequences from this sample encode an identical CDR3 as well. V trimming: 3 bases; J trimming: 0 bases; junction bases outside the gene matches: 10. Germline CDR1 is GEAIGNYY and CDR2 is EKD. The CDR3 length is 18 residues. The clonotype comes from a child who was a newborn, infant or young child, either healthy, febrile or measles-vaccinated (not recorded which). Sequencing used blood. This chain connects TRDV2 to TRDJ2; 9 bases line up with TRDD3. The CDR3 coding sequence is TGTGCCTGTGACCCCCTTACTGGGGGAGAAGCTTTGACAGCACAACTCTTCTTT. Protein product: CACDPLTGGEALTAQLFF.